What follows describes a single T cell receptor beta chain. The CDR3 consists of 15 residues. Germline assignment: CDR1 SEHNR and CDR2 FQNEAQ (reference sequence). Trimming pared 4 bases from V and 3 bases from J, leaving 12 bases between. This sample was included in a study of vaccination and CD4 T cells after COVID-19. For the study at large: Vaccination of participants consisted of two doses of either BNT162b2 or mRNA-1273 vaccine.

Time point described: late sampling 161 to 241 days after vaccination in a few convalescent patients. In TCRdb, the PCR reads were re-called with MiXCR into one record per CDR3 protein. The repertoire has more than 25,000 distinct CDR3 sequences, almost 50% of them found once; the top ten carry 5.8%. The sequence derives from a human donor who had recovered from COVID-19. The source material was CD4+ T cells from blood, sampled about 7 months after SARS-CoV-2 vaccination. This chain connects TRBV7-9 to TRBJ2-2, with D tentatively TRBD2 (6 bases). CDR3 nucleotide sequence: TGTGCCAGCAGCTCATTGGCGGGGCACACCGGGGAGCTGTTTTTT. Protein: CASSSLAGHTGELFF.